The source of this T cell receptor beta chain is a study of T cell responses to AZD1222 COVID-19 vaccine. Overall study results and limits: Sampled repertoires all dated from after the peak T cell response. Spike-specific TCR breadth and depth went up after people got two AZD1222 doses.

This table comes from immunoSEQ multiplex PCR, and its TCRdb copy is limited to in-frame clones, with some not included. This table has about 150,000 clones, over 90% appearing once. The CDR3 extends over 16 amino acids. V was shortened by 2 bases and J by 2 bases, with 14 bases between the two germline ends. The germline V gene has CDR1 SGHKS and CDR2 YYEKEE (reference sequence). As concerns this clone: Its antigen is not identified.

Sequences were derived from peripheral blood, sampled 28 days after the second AZD1222 dose. The chain uses TRBV5-5 and TRBJ1-5; D call uncertain. This TCR derives from an adult who received the AZD1222 COVID-19 vaccine. The CDR3 DNA reads as TGTGCCAGCAGCTTAAGTGGGGAATTTCGCAATCAGCCCCAGCATTTT. Translated: CASSLSGEFRNQPQHF.